A single sample gave rise to the 18 T cell receptor beta chains below, sequenced in a study of identical twins (dated by TCRdb to 2016 to 2017). The library was obtained by 5' RACE. Sequencing took place on an Illumina HiSeq 2000. TCRdb's own reprocessing of the public reads used fastp at Q25 and MiXCR and kept productive beta chains. Merged by CDR3 protein, the rows form single entries marked with the most common genes and DNA. This sample holds roughly 690,000 distinct CDR3 sequences; approximately 22% were observed only once. Clones ranked in the top ten supply 4.3% of the sample. These data are also associated with another study on T cells expressing NK-cell markers.

Input material: PBMCs. The receptors originated from a woman younger than 30 in good health.

This clonotype occurred a few times. The chain combines TRBV10-1 with TRBJ2-7; 8 nucleotides line up with TRBD2. This CDR3 has 14 residues. CDR1 is WNHNN and CDR2 is SYGVQD in the germline V gene (reference sequence). Germline trimming cut 5 bases from V and 0 bases from J; bases unmatched to any gene: 3. The CDR3 coding sequence is TGCGCCAGCAGTCGGGGGGGACCCTCCTACGAGCAGTACTTC. Protein: CASSRGGPSYEQYF.

This clonotype was seen a handful of times. The chain carries TRBV20-1 and TRBJ1-2; TRBD1 aligns across 10 bases. This CDR3 region has 13 residues. Trimming removed 5 bases from V and 7 bases from J; junction bases left unmatched: 7. The V gene's germline CDR1 is DFQATT and CDR2 SNEGSKA (reference sequence). CDR3 sequence: CSAPTGQGFGYTF. The CDR3 DNA follows: TGCAGTGCTCCAACGGGACAGGGGTTTGGCTACACCTTC.

This rearrangement joins TRBV2 to TRBJ1-4; weak D call: TRBD1 (6 bases). Trimming pared 7 bases from V and 0 bases from J, leaving 12 bases between. Germline V lookup: CDR1 SNHLY, CDR2 FYNNEI. The CDR3 has 15 amino acids. The CDR3 DNA sequence: TGTGCCAGCAAGGAGGGGGGCGCAACTAATGAAAAACTGTTTTTT. It is translated as CASKEGGATNEKLFF.

The chain has TRBV7-9 and TRBJ2-1; D not resolved. The germline gives CDR1 SEHNR, CDR2 FQNEAQ (reference sequence). The CDR3 spans 14 residues. Trimming cost V 1 base and J 0 bases, with 4 bases left between them. The CDR3 here is CASSLDLSYNEQFF. The CDR3 coding sequence is TGTGCCAGCAGCTTAGATCTCTCCTACAATGAGCAGTTCTTC.

This sequence joins TRBV20-1 and TRBJ1-2; no reliable D call. With 3 bases removed from V and 7 bases from J, the gap between germline ends came to 15 bases. This CDR3 region has 13 residues. Germline V gene data show CDR1 as DFQATT and CDR2 as SNEGSKA (reference sequence). The CDR3 region is CSASRQEGGGYTF. Here the CDR3 DNA reads TGCAGTGCTAGTCGCCAAGAGGGCGGTGGCTACACCTTC.

This clonotype was recorded a few times. The V gene is TRBV12-3 or TRBV12-4, the J gene TRBJ2-1; no definite D call. Deletions cut 8 bases from V and 1 base from J, with 12 bases between. This CDR3 has 14 residues. The CDR3 spells CASALSKSYNEQFF. In DNA, the CDR3 is TGTGCCAGCGCCTTATCAAAATCCTACAATGAGCAGTTCTTC.

This clonotype was counted between two and nine times. The rearrangement joins TRBV7-8 to TRBJ2-7; 11 positions match TRBD2. This CDR3 is built from 14 residues. From germline, CDR1 is SGHVS and CDR2 FQNEAQ. V shed 8 bases, J shed 4 bases, and the junction held 7 bases outside the gene matches. The DNA of the CDR3 is TGTGCCAGCCTAAGGACTAGCGGGTCGTACGAGCAGTACTTC. As protein: CASLRTSGSYEQYF.

This chain links TRBV9 with TRBJ2-1; TRBD1 aligns across 9 bases. After removal of 6 bases from V and 3 bases from J, the junction contained 4 bases not matched to a gene. The CDR3 loop spans 14 amino acids. Germline CDR1 reads SGDLS; CDR2 reads YYNGEE. The CDR3 DNA follows: TGTGCCAGCACGGCGGGACAGGGCTACAATGAGCAGTTCTTC. As protein: CASTAGQGYNEQFF.

The chain employs TRBV7-2 and TRBJ1-4; tentative D call: TRBD1 (5 bases). V lost 0 bases to trimming and J lost 7 bases, with 12 bases between them. CDR3 length: 15 residues. CDR1 and CDR2 (germline): SGHTA, FQGNSA. The CDR3 nucleotides read TGTGCCAGCAGCTTAGCTGGGGGAGATGGTGAAAAACTGTTTTTT. It is translated as CASSLAGGDGEKLFF.

The sample holds many counts of this clonotype. This rearrangement joins TRBV4-3 to TRBJ2-7; D call uncertain. Looked up from germline, CDR1 is LGHNA and CDR2 is YSLEER. V lost 4 bases, J lost 9 bases, and 22 bases lay in between. This CDR3 region has 15 residues. This CDR3 reads CASSPTYYGLYGQYF. CDR3 in DNA: TGCGCCAGCAGCCCGACCTATTACGGGCTATATGGGCAGTACTTC.

The chain uses TRBV27 and TRBJ1-2, with D possibly TRBD1 on 5 matching bases. V dropped 11 bases and J dropped 5 bases, with 18 bases sitting between them. Germline V gives CDR1 MNHEY, CDR2 SMNVEV (reference sequence). CDR3 length: 13 residues. The CDR3 DNA reads TGTGCCTCCCCATCAGCGGGGCAGTATGGCTACACCTTC. It is translated as CASPSAGQYGYTF.

The chain employs TRBV20-1 and TRBJ2-4; D is unclear. With 7 bases removed from V and 7 bases from J, the gap between germline ends came to 11 bases. The germline V gene has CDR1 DFQATT and CDR2 SNEGSKA (reference sequence). The CDR3 is 11 amino acids. The CDR3 DNA reads TGCAGTGTACTCCCCGGGAACATTCAGTACTTC. This gives the protein CSVLPGNIQYF.

This chain connects TRBV4-3 to TRBJ1-2; TRBD1 agrees at 7 bases. Germline lookup yields CDR1 LGHNA and CDR2 YSLEER. The CDR3 length is 16 residues. Trimming took 0 bases from V and 5 from J; bases not matched to a gene: 9. The CDR3, as DNA: TGCGCCAGCAGCCAAGATCTCGGGACAGTTCTATATGGCTACACCTTC. Protein product: CASSQDLGTVLYGYTF.

This clonotype has more than one count but fewer than ten. CDR3 DNA sequence: TGTGCCAGCAGTGATCTAGGGGCGACTGAAAAACTGTTTTTT. Encoded protein: CASSDLGATEKLFF. This rearrangement joins TRBV25-1 to TRBJ1-4; possibly TRBD1 for D (5 bases). Germline loops: CDR1 MGHDK, CDR2 SYGVNS. Trimming stripped 3 bases from V and 7 bases from J, with 12 bases between. This CDR3 contains 14 residues.

This clonotype was picked up many times. The rearrangement joins TRBV20-1 to TRBJ2-5; D uncertain. V gave up 3 bases and J gave up 0 bases, with 8 bases separating them. The V gene's germline CDR1 is DFQATT and CDR2 SNEGSKA (reference sequence). The CDR3 extends over 13 amino acids. In DNA form, the CDR3 reads TGCAGTGCTAGTGGCGCGAACCAAGAGACCCAGTACTTC. It specifies CSASGANQETQYF.

This clonotype was picked up many times. The rearrangement joins TRBV12-3 or TRBV12-4 to TRBJ2-7; D call uncertain. The CDR3 runs 11 residues. Trimming cost V 1 base and J 3 bases, with 1 base left between them. CDR3 protein: CASSLGYEQYF. Written as DNA, the CDR3 is TGTGCCAGCAGTTTAGGCTACGAGCAGTACTTC.

This clonotype has only a few counts. V gene TRBV20-1 combines with J gene TRBJ1-2; D is uncertain. The germline V and J ends were trimmed by 3 bases and 4 bases, with 12 bases remaining between them. Germline CDR1 DFQATT, CDR2 SNEGSKA (reference sequence). The CDR3 is 13 residues long. The CDR3 nucleotides are TGCAGTGCTAGCGTCACGTGGGGCTATGGCTACACCTTC. Its protein is CSASVTWGYGYTF.

This clonotype was counted only a few times. The chain uses TRBV27 and TRBJ2-1, with 13 bases lining up with TRBD2. The CDR3 has 16 residues. With V trimmed by 8 bases and J by 4 bases, 8 bases remained unmatched. Looked up from germline, CDR1 is MNHEY and CDR2 is SMNVEV (reference sequence). DNA of the CDR3: TGTGCCAGCGGGACTAGCGGGAAGCTCAGGTACAATGAGCAGTTCTTC. This codes for CASGTSGKLRYNEQFF.